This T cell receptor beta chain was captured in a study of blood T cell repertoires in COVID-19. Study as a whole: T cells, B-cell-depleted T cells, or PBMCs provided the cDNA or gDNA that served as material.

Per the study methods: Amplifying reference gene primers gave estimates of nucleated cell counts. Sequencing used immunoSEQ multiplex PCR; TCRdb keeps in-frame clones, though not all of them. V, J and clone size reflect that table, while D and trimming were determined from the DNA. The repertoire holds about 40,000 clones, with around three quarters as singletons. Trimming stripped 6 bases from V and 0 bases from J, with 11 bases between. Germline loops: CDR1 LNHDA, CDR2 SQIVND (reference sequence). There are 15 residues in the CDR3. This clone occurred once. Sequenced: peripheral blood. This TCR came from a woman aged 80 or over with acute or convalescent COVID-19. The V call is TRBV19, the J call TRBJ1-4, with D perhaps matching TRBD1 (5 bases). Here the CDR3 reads CASSITGTTNEKLFF. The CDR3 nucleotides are TGTGCCAGTAGCATCACAGGTACAACTAATGAAAAACTGTTTTTT.